This T cell receptor (beta chain) stems from a study of blood T cell repertoires in COVID-19. Study at large: The United States, Italy and Spain supplied acute and convalescent COVID-19 samples.

The repertoire was sequenced with immunoSEQ multiplex PCR; TCRdb's copy has only in-frame clones and lacks some. The data show approximately 280,000 clones, roughly 90% seen once. Material for sequencing was peripheral blood. The sequence derives from a man younger than 35 with active or convalescent COVID-19.

CDR3 DNA: TGTGCCAGCAGCACTAGCGGGGGCTACAATGAGCAGTTCTTC. Amino acids: CASSTSGGYNEQFF. The chain is built from TRBV6-5 and TRBJ2-1, with 11 nucleotides matching TRBD2. CDR1 and CDR2 (germline): MNHEY, SVGAGI. The V and J ends lost 6 bases and 3 bases, in that order; junction bases with no gene match: 1. The CDR3 extends over 14 amino acids.